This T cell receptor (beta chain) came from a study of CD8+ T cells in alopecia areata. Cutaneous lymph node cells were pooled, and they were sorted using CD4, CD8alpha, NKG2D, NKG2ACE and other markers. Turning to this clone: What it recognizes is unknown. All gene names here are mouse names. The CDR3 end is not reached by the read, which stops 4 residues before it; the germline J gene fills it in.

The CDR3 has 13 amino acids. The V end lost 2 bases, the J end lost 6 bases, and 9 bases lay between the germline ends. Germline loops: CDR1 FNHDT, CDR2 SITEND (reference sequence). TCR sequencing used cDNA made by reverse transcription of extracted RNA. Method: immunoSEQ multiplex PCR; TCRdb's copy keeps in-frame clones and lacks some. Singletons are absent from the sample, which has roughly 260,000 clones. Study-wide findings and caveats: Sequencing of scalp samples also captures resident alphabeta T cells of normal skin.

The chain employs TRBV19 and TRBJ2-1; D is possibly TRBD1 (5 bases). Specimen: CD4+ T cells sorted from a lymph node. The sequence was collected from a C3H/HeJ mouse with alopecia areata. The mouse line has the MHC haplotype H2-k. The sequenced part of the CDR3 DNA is TGTGCCAGCAGTATTGTCAGGGCTGCT. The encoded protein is CASSIVRAA. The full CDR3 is CASSIVRAAEQFF.